Shown below are 26 T cell receptor beta chains from a single sample sequenced in a study of T cell responses to AZD1222 COVID-19 vaccine. Sequencing used immunoSEQ multiplex PCR; TCRdb keeps in-frame clones, though not all of them. The repertoire has approximately 180,000 clones, 80% to 90% of them found once; the top ten carry under 6.5%. Specimen: peripheral blood, collected on day 0 of AZD1222 vaccination. The receptors come from an adult in good health.

The chain employs TRBV5-1 and TRBJ1-2; TRBD1 agrees at 7 bases. Germline CDR1 reads SGHRS; CDR2 reads YFSETQ. Trimming at V came to 4 bases and at J to 0 bases, leaving 6 bases not matched to a gene. CDR3 length equals 15 residues. The CDR3 loop is CASSLLQGSNYGYTF. CDR3 nucleotide sequence: TGCGCCAGCAGCCTTTTACAGGGGTCTAACTATGGCTACACCTTC.

The chain combines TRBV19 with TRBJ1-5; D uncertain. V shed 3 bases and J shed 6 bases, with 15 bases lying between them. Germline CDR1 is LNHDA and CDR2 is SQIVND (reference sequence). This CDR3 is built from 15 residues. CDR3 sequence: CASSITVRSGQPQHF. The CDR3 DNA sequence: TGTGCCAGTAGTATCACCGTCCGATCTGGTCAGCCCCAGCATTTT.

The chain employs TRBV24-1 and TRBJ2-5; 10 bases agree with TRBD1. The CDR3 loop spans 14 amino acids. Germline CDR1 is KGHDR and CDR2 is SFDVKD. V lost 4 bases to trimming and J lost 4 bases; unmatched junction nucleotides: 2. The DNA for the CDR3 is TGTGCCACCAGTGACTGGACAGGGGGAGAGACCCAGTACTTC. Translated: CATSDWTGGETQYF.

The chain uses TRBV30 and TRBJ1-2; 9 bases match TRBD1. Germline V gene lookup returns CDR1 GTSNPN and CDR2 SVGIG (reference sequence). This CDR3 is 12 amino acids long. The J segment lost 8 bases and the V segment lost 5 bases, leaving 6 bases of the junction unmatched. The CDR3 bases are TGTGCCTGGGACAGGGGGGTCGGGGGCTACACCTTC. It encodes CAWDRGVGGYTF. Combining the CDR3 with reference TRBV30 and TRBJ1-2 gives the whole variable domain SQTIHQWPATLVQPVGSPLSLECTVEGTSNPNLYWYRQAAGRGLQLLFYSVGIGQISSEVPQNLSASRPQDRQFILSSKKLLLSDSGFYLCAWDRGVGGYTFGSGTRLTVV.

The chain's CDR3 is CASRSGGAETQYF. Here the CDR3 DNA reads TGTGCCAGCAGGTCGGGGGGGGCTGAGACCCAGTACTTC. The rearrangement joins TRBV28 to TRBJ2-5; the match to TRBD2 covers 8 bases. CDR3 length: 13 residues. J was trimmed by 5 bases and V by 6 bases; bases with no gene match: 5. The germline V gene encodes CDR1 MDHEN and CDR2 SYDVKM.

V is TRBV9 and J is TRBJ1-5; no clear D. V lost 4 bases and J 0 bases, leaving 11 bases between the germline ends. The CDR3 runs 15 residues. Looked up from germline, CDR1 is SGDLS and CDR2 is YYNGEE. CDR3 residues: CASSPSGNSNQPQHF. CDR3 DNA sequence: TGTGCCAGCAGCCCTTCGGGGAATAGCAATCAGCCCCAGCATTTT.

The gene calls are TRBV6-2 or TRBV6-3 and TRBJ2-7; D uncertain. Germline-derived CDR1 and CDR2 are MNHEY and SVGEGT. Trimming took 5 bases from V and 6 from J, leaving 20 bases between them. The CDR3 is 15 residues long. The CDR3 here is CASSLNGQVIREQYF. CDR3 bases: TGTGCCAGCAGTCTCAACGGCCAGGTAATACGCGAGCAGTACTTC.

V is TRBV10-3 and J is TRBJ1-5; TRBD1 might be the D (5 bases). Germline lookup yields CDR1 ENHRY and CDR2 SYGVKD. The length of the CDR3 is 15 residues. V shed 6 bases and J shed 3 bases, with 15 bases lying between them. CDR3 DNA: TGTGCCATCAGGCAAGGGCAGGGTGTCAATCAGCCCCAGCATTTT. Translated: CAIRQGQGVNQPQHF.

The chain is built from TRBV14 and TRBJ1-3; the D is unclear. CDR1 and CDR2 (germline): SGHDN, FVKESK. V lost 4 bases to trimming and J lost 0 bases, with 16 bases between them. The CDR3 loop spans 17 amino acids. CDR3 sequence (DNA): TGTGCCAGCAGCCTAACCTACCGGGCCAACTCTGGAAACACCATATATTTT. It specifies CASSLTYRANSGNTIYF.

This rearrangement joins TRBV21-1 to TRBJ1-2; the DNA was not compared with TRBD1, the D call given in the table. TRBV21-1 is a documented pseudogene. The CDR3 totals 17 residues. The CDR3 loop reads CASSDSDGQGTSNGYTF. DNA for the CDR3: TGTGCCAGCAGCGATAGTGACGGACAGGGGACTTCCAATGGCTACACCTTC.

V usage is TRBV4-1 and J usage is TRBJ1-5; 7 nucleotides align to TRBD1. The trim removed 3 bases at V and 8 bases at J, leaving 7 bases unmatched. Germline CDR1 and CDR2: MGHRA and YSYEKL. This CDR3 contains 14 residues. DNA for the CDR3: TGCGCCAGCAGCCAGGACGACAGGGCAGAGCCCCAGCATTTT. Encoded protein: CASSQDDRAEPQHF.

The chain combines TRBV18 with TRBJ1-3; D is unresolved. CDR3 length equals 20 residues. The ends were cut back, 1 base at V and 0 bases at J, with 22 bases in the middle. From germline, CDR1 is KGHSH and CDR2 LQKENI. This chain's CDR3 is CASSPLKGGLSGHSGNTIYF. The CDR3 DNA reads TGTGCCAGCTCACCACTTAAGGGCGGACTATCGGGCCACTCTGGAAACACCATATATTTT.

The chain couples TRBV28 to TRBJ2-7; 7 nucleotides agree with TRBD2. Germline values: CDR1 MDHEN, CDR2 SYDVKM. The CDR3 has 17 residues. V was clipped by 3 bases and J by 2 bases; unmatched bases: 13. CDR3 amino acids: CASSFSTWVAGPYEQYF. In DNA form, the CDR3 reads TGTGCCAGCAGTTTCAGCACGTGGGTAGCGGGTCCCTACGAGCAGTACTTC.

The chain uses TRBV6-5 and TRBJ1-6, with D unresolved. Trimming took off 7 bases at V and 7 bases at J, with 11 bases between the two ends. The length of the CDR3 is 13 residues. The V gene's germline CDR1 is MNHEY and CDR2 SVGAGI. The CDR3 DNA is TGTGCCAGCATGGGGTTAAACAATTCACCCCTCCACTTT. The encoded protein is CASMGLNNSPLHF.

This chain uses TRBV3-1 (or the pseudogene TRBV3-2) with TRBJ1-1; D unresolved. The CDR3 sequence is 13 residues long. V was trimmed by 0 bases and J by 6 bases, leaving 8 bases between them. From germline, CDR1 is LGHDT and CDR2 YNNKEL (reference sequence). In DNA form, the CDR3 reads TGTGCCAGCAGCCAAGATGGCGGAGCTGAAGCTTTCTTT. Translating it yields CASSQDGGAEAFF.

V usage is TRBV6-5 and J usage is TRBJ1-2; 8 bases match TRBD1. This CDR3 contains 13 residues. The trim removed 6 bases at V and 4 bases at J, leaving 4 bases unmatched. Per the germline V gene, CDR1 is MNHEY and CDR2 is SVGAGI. The CDR3: CASRDRGGYGYTF. CDR3 coding DNA: TGTGCCAGCAGAGACAGGGGAGGCTATGGCTACACCTTC.

V is TRBV5-1 and J is TRBJ1-6, with TRBD1 matching over 8 bases. The CDR3 has 16 amino acids. The V gene's germline CDR1 is SGHRS and CDR2 YFSETQ. Losses at the gene ends were 4 bases for V and 10 bases for J; bases not matched to a gene: 13. CDR3 nucleotides: TGCGCCAGCAGCCCCGAAGGACAGGGTCAAGGGTCACCCCTCCACTTT. Translating it yields CASSPEGQGQGSPLHF.

The chain recombines TRBV5-1 with TRBJ2-2; 9 bases are a match to TRBD1. The junction had 7 bases not matched to a gene; V was cut back by 9 bases and J by 1 base. This CDR3 spans 15 amino acids. The germline gives CDR1 SGHRS, CDR2 YFSETQ. CDR3 DNA sequence: TGCGCCACCTCGACGACAGGGGGGAACACCGGGGAGCTGTTTTTT. This sequence encodes CATSTTGGNTGELFF.

This clone was seen more than once but under ten times. The chain's CDR3 is CASSLGGNNQPQHF. The CDR3 DNA reads as TGTGCCAGCAGCTTGGGGGGGAACAATCAGCCCCAGCATTTT. V and J are TRBV5-8 and TRBJ1-5; D may be TRBD1 (5 bases). Germline V gene lookup returns CDR1 SGHTS and CDR2 YDEGEE. This CDR3 region has 14 residues. The V end was cut by 0 bases, the J end by 3 bases, with 7 bases between.

The V and J genes are TRBV6-6 and TRBJ2-5; tentative D call: TRBD2 (6 bases). Trimming removed 10 bases at V and 2 bases at J, with 11 bases between. Germline values: CDR1 MNHNY, CDR2 SVGAGI (reference sequence). The CDR3 runs 12 residues. CDR3 protein: CAIDGGQETQYF. The CDR3 DNA reads TGTGCCATCGACGGGGGACAAGAGACCCAGTACTTC.

CDR3 residues: CASSLVRQGGYEQYF. The CDR3 DNA reads TGTGCCAGCAGTTTAGTTAGACAGGGAGGATACGAGCAGTACTTC. The chain employs TRBV28 and TRBJ2-7; weak D call: TRBD1 (7 bases). Per germline, CDR1 MDHEN and CDR2 SYDVKM. This CDR3 is 15 amino acids long. V was pared by 2 bases and J by 4 bases, with 15 bases between.

This clone was counted once. The chain combines TRBV20-1 with TRBJ2-1; D ambiguous. The CDR3 runs to 14 residues. Trimming shortened V by 3 bases and J by 0 bases, and 9 bases separated the two germline ends. Looked up from germline, CDR1 is DFQATT and CDR2 is SNEGSKA (reference sequence). CDR3 sequence: CSASLASSYNEQFF. The CDR3 region has the DNA TGCAGTGCTAGTCTGGCTAGCTCCTACAATGAGCAGTTCTTC.

The genes are TRBV19 and TRBJ2-7, with TRBD1 identical over 8 bases. This CDR3 region has 14 residues. Germline V CDR1 and CDR2: LNHDA, SQIVND (reference sequence). Unmatched junction bases numbered 9, after V lost 9 bases and J lost 2 bases. This chain's CDR3 is CASLDRDRPYEQYF. CDR3 DNA: TGTGCCAGCCTTGACCGGGACAGGCCCTACGAGCAGTACTTC.

The chain carries TRBV7-9 and TRBJ2-5; D gene ambiguous. The V gene's germline CDR1 is SEHNR and CDR2 FQNEAQ (reference sequence). This CDR3 comprises 15 residues. Deletions cut 5 bases from V and 1 base from J, with 14 bases between. CDR3: CASSPPTLIQETQYF. For the CDR3, the DNA is TGTGCCAGCAGCCCACCGACTTTGATCCAAGAGACCCAGTACTTC.

The CDR3 sequence: CASSRPGLPEETQYF. The CDR3 nucleotides are TGTGCCAGCAGCCGACCGGGACTCCCAGAAGAGACCCAGTACTTC. This sequence joins TRBV7-9 and TRBJ2-5; perhaps TRBD2 as D (6 bases). Trimming took 5 bases from V and 3 from J, leaving 16 bases between them. The germline V gene has CDR1 SEHNR and CDR2 FQNEAQ (reference sequence). This CDR3 is built from 15 residues.

The CDR3 protein is CASSSGTSGRGNTGELFF. DNA of the CDR3: TGTGCCAGCAGCTCCGGGACTAGCGGGAGGGGTAACACCGGGGAGCTGTTTTTT. The chain employs TRBV13 and TRBJ2-2; 16 positions agree with TRBD2. Germline CDR1 reads PRHDT; CDR2 reads FYEKMQ (reference sequence). CDR3 length: 18 amino acids. V lost 4 bases to trimming and J lost 2 bases; unmatched junction nucleotides: 4.